The 18 T cell receptor beta chains reported below all come from one sample, sequenced in a study of Graves' ophthalmopathy and Graves' hyperthyroidism. CDR3 regions of TCR beta were amplified from RNA transcripts. An opening RT-PCR round employed HTBI primers and preceded a second-round multiplex PCR. TCRdb redid the calling of the multiplex PCR reads with MiXCR, one entry per CDR3 protein. The sample lists 200,000 to 250,000 distinct CDR3 sequences, 45% to 55% seen once, with approximately 51% in the top ten. Sequenced sample: peripheral blood. The receptors were sampled from an adult man with Graves' ophthalmopathy.

The V and J genes are TRBV7-9 and TRBJ1-3, with 7 bases identical to TRBD1. The junction had 7 bases not matched to a gene; V was cut back by 2 bases and J by 0 bases. CDR3 length: 17 residues. Per the germline V gene, CDR1 is SEHNR and CDR2 is FQNEAQ (reference sequence). CDR3 residues: CASSLSDRMFSGNTIYF. CDR3 nucleotide sequence: TGTGCCAGCAGCTTATCGGACAGGATGTTCTCTGGAAACACCATATATTTT.

The rearrangement uses TRBV5-5 and TRBJ2-2; possibly TRBD1 for D (5 bases). This CDR3 has 12 amino acids. V was cut by 3 bases and J by 9 bases, with 9 bases left in between. Looked up from germline, CDR1 is SGHKS and CDR2 is YYEKEE (reference sequence). CDR3 coding DNA: TGTGCCAGCAGCTCCCCGGACAGGGAGCTGTTTTTT. It yields the protein CASSSPDRELFF.

V is TRBV19 and J is TRBJ2-7; D perhaps matches TRBD1 (6 bases). This CDR3 contains 12 residues. Trimming pared 10 bases from V and 4 bases from J, leaving 14 bases between. Germline V gene sequence: CDR1 LNHDA, CDR2 SQIVND (reference sequence). The CDR3 spells CATADRVYEQYF. The CDR3 nucleotides are TGTGCCACCGCGGACAGAGTTTACGAGCAGTACTTC.

CDR3 loop: CASSTGLAGTGELFF. CDR3 sequence (DNA): TGTGCCAGCAGCACCGGACTAGCGGGAACCGGGGAGCTGTTTTTT. The rearrangement links TRBV12-3 or TRBV12-4 to TRBJ2-2, with 12 bases aligning to TRBD2. V was pared by 6 bases and J by 5 bases, with 4 bases of the junction left unmatched. The CDR3 covers 15 residues.

The chain has TRBV24-1 and TRBJ1-6; D is perhaps TRBD1 (5 bases). There are 14 residues in the CDR3. Deletions cut 3 bases from V and 9 bases from J, with 11 bases between. The germline V gene encodes CDR1 KGHDR and CDR2 SFDVKD. The CDR3 bases are TGTGCCACCAGTGATCCGGGACGCGGTTCACCCCTCCACTTT. Its protein product is CATSDPGRGSPLHF.

This clonotype was counted a few times. The chain couples TRBV14 to TRBJ2-7; D possibly corresponds to TRBD2 (5 bases). Germline CDR1 SGHDN, CDR2 FVKESK. Trimming cost V 3 bases and J 5 bases, with 17 bases left between them. The CDR3 is 15 amino acids. The CDR3, as DNA: TGTGCCAGCAGCCATCCCGGGATTCTAGGCCACGAGCAGTACTTC. It encodes CASSHPGILGHEQYF.

The chain combines TRBV7-9 with TRBJ1-2; no clear D gene. Trimming took off 3 bases at V and 2 bases at J, with 10 bases between the two ends. The CDR3 is made up of 14 amino acids. Per germline, CDR1 SEHNR and CDR2 FQNEAQ (reference sequence). The CDR3 here is CASSLVAVNYGYTF. In DNA, the CDR3 is TGTGCCAGCAGCTTGGTCGCGGTGAACTATGGCTACACCTTC.

A word on this clonotype: The germline gene is not matched at one end of the junction; a read error may be the cause. The chain links TRBV11-3 to TRBJ2-2; possibly TRBD1 for D (8 bases). CDR3 length: 15 residues. Germline V lookup: CDR1 SGHNT, CDR2 YENEEA. The CDR3 DNA follows: TGTGCTAGCAGCTCCCGGACAGGGAGGGACGGGGAGCTGTTTTTT. Residues: CASSSRTGRDGELFF.

This sequence joins TRBV30 and TRBJ1-1, with D maybe TRBD1 (5 bases). The ends were cut back, 2 bases at V and 7 bases at J, with 14 bases in the middle. Germline CDR1 and CDR2: GTSNPN and SVGIG (reference sequence). The CDR3 covers 13 residues. CDR3 in DNA: TGTGCCTGGAGTTTGGGTTGGGGGAATGAAGCTTTCTTT. It translates to CAWSLGWGNEAFF.

This clonotype was recorded many times. The V and J genes are TRBV29-1 and TRBJ1-4; 7 bases match TRBD1. Germline V gene lookup returns CDR1 SQVTM and CDR2 ANQGSEA. The CDR3 spans 13 residues. The V and J ends lost 6 bases and 6 bases, in that order; junction bases with no gene match: 7. CDR3 nucleotide sequence: TGCAGCGTACCGCAGGGGGACGATGAAAAACTGTTTTTT. As protein: CSVPQGDDEKLFF.

The chain is built from TRBV7-9 and TRBJ1-3; no clear D. CDR3 length: 14 amino acids. The V gene lost 1 base and the J gene lost 1 base, with 5 bases spanning the gap. The V gene's germline CDR1 is SEHNR and CDR2 FQNEAQ (reference sequence). The DNA for the CDR3 is TGTGCCAGCAGCTTAGGGCAGTCTGGAAACACCATATATTTT. Encoded protein: CASSLGQSGNTIYF.

Comment on this clonotype: It is unclear where the CDR3 begins or ends on the DNA, so no DNA is shown, and the CDR3 is as TCRdb lists it. The chain is built from TRBV7-3 and TRBJ2-7; the table's D gene call, TRBD1, was not cross checked with the DNA. The CDR3 sequence runs 13 residues, both termini included. Germline values: CDR1 SGHTA, CDR2 FQGTGA. The CDR3: CASSFGPGNEQYF.

The rearrangement uses TRBV29-1 and TRBJ2-7; D unclear. The CDR3 sequence is 12 residues long. From germline, CDR1 is SQVTM and CDR2 ANQGSEA. V was pared by 4 bases and J by 1 base, with 8 bases between. As DNA, the CDR3 is TGCAGCGTTGTCAAGGGTTCCTACGAGCAGTACTTC. It codes for CSVVKGSYEQYF.

The V and J genes are TRBV2 and TRBJ1-6; a possible D gene is TRBD1 (6 bases). V shed 2 bases and J shed 7 bases, with 6 bases lying between them. From germline, CDR1 is SNHLY and CDR2 FYNNEI. The CDR3 totals 13 residues. The CDR3 nucleotides read TGTGCCAGCAGTGAACAGGGGAATTCACCCCTCCACTTT. Its protein product is CASSEQGNSPLHF.

The CDR3 sequence: CASRGGATDTQYF. In DNA, the CDR3 is TGTGCCTCCCGGGGGGGGGCGACAGATACGCAGTATTTT. J is TRBJ2-3 and V is TRBV7-9; TRBD2 matches at 8 bases. CDR3 length: 13 amino acids. The V gene's germline CDR1 is SEHNR and CDR2 FQNEAQ (reference sequence). V lost 11 bases and J lost 3; bases outside the gene matches: 7. The full variable domain, in which reference TRBV7-9 and TRBJ2-3 provide the parts outside the CDR3, is DTGVSQNPRHKITKRGQNVTFRCDPISEHNRLYWYRQTLGQGPEFLTYFQNEAQLEKSRLLSDRFSAERPKGSFSTLEIQRTEQGDSAMYLCASRGGATDTQYFGPGTRLTVL.

This clonotype occurred a few times. The V gene is TRBV12-3 or TRBV12-4, the J gene TRBJ2-5; no clear D gene. Trimming took off 6 bases at V and 2 bases at J, with 13 bases between the two ends. The CDR3 consists of 14 residues. The CDR3 here is CASSVGRAQETQYF. The CDR3 nucleotides are TGTGCCAGCAGCGTGGGAAGGGCACAAGAGACCCAGTACTTC.

The CDR3 reads CSAELAGLSYNEQFF. The CDR3 nucleotides are TGCAGTGCTGAATTGGCGGGGCTTTCCTACAATGAGCAGTTCTTC. The V and J genes are TRBV20-1 and TRBJ2-7, with D possibly being TRBD2 (6 bases). The tail of the sequence fits TRBJ2-1 better, so the J call may be wrong. This CDR3 is built from 15 residues. Germline V gene sequence: CDR1 DFQATT, CDR2 SNEGSKA (reference sequence).

This clonotype has a handful of counts. J is TRBJ2-5 and V is TRBV7-9, with 7 bases matching TRBD2. The V gene's germline CDR1 is SEHNR and CDR2 FQNEAQ (reference sequence). The CDR3 contains 12 residues. V lost 3 bases to trimming and J lost 11 bases; unmatched junction nucleotides: 6. In nucleotides, the CDR3 is TGTGCCAGCAGCTTGAACCGGGGGGAGCAGTACTTC. Its protein product is CASSLNRGEQYF.